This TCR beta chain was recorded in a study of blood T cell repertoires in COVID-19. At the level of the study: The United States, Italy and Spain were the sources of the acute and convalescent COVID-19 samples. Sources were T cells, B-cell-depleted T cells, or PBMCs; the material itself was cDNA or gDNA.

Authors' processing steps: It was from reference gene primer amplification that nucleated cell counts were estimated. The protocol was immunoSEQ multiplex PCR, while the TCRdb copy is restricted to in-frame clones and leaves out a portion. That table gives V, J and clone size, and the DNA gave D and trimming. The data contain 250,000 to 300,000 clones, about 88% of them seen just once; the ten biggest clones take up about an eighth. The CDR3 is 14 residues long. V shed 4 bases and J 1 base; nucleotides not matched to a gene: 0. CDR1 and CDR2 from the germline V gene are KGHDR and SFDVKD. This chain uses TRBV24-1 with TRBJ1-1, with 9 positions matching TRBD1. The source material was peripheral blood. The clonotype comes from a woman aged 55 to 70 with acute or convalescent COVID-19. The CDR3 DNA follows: TGTGCCACCAGTGAGACAGGGGGGAACACTGAAGCTTTCTTT. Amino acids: CATSETGGNTEAFF.